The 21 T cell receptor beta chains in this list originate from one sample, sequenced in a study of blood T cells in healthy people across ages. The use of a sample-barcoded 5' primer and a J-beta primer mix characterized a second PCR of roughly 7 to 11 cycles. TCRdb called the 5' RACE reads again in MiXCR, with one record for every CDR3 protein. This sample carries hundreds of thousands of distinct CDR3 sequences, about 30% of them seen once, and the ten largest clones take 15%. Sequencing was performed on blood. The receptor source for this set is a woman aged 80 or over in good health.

CDR3 in amino acids: CASSQISGGVGYEQYF. CDR3 in DNA: TGTGCCAGCAGCCAAATCAGCGGGGGGGTCGGCTACGAGCAGTACTTC. The chain joins TRBV11-2 to TRBJ2-7, with TRBD2 identical over 10 bases. CDR1 is SGHAT, CDR2 FQNNGV, per germline. V gave up 5 bases and J gave up 3 bases; unmatched junction bases: 10. This CDR3 has 16 amino acids.

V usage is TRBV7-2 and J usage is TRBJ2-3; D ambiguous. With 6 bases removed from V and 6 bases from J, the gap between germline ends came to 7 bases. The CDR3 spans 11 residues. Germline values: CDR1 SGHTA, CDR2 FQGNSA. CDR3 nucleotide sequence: TGTGCCAGCAGGAATGGGGATACGCAGTATTTT. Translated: CASRNGDTQYF. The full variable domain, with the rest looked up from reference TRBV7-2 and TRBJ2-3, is GAGVSQSPSNKVTEKGKDVELRCDPISGHTALYWYRQSLGQGLEFLIYFQGNSAPDKSGLPSDRFSAERTGGSVSTLTIQRTQQEDSAVYLCASRNGDTQYFGPGTRLTVL.

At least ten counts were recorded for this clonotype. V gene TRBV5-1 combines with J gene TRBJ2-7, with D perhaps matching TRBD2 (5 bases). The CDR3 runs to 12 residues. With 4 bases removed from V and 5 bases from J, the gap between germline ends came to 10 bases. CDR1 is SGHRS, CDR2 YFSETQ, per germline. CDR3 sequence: CASSLHGDEQYF. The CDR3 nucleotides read TGCGCCAGCAGCCTTCACGGGGACGAGCAGTACTTC.

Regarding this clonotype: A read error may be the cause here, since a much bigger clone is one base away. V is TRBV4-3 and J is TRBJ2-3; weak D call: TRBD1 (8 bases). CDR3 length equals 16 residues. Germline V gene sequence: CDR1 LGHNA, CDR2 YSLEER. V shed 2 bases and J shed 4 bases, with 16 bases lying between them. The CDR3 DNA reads TGCGCCAGCAGCCAAAAACAGGGGGGGGCCTCAGATACGCAGTATTTT. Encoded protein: CASSQKQGGASDTQYF.

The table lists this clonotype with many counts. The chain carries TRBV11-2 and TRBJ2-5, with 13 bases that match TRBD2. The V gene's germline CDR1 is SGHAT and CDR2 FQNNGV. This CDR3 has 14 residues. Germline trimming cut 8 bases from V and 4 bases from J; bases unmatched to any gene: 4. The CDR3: CASRLAGGAETQYF. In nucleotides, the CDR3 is TGTGCCAGCCGACTAGCGGGGGGTGCAGAGACCCAGTACTTC.

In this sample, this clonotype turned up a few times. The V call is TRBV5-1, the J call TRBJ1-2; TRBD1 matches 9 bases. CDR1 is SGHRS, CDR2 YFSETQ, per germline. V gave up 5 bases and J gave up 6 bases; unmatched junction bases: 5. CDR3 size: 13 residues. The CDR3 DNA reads TGCGCCAGCAGAACCGGGACAGGGAATGGCTACACCTTC. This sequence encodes CASRTGTGNGYTF.

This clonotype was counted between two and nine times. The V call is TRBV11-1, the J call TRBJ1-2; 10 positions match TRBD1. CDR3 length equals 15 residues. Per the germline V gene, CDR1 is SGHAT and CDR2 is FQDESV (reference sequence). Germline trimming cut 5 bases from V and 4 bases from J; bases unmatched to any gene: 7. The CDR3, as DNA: TGTGCCAGCAGCCGGGGACAGGGGTCGTTCTATGGCTACACCTTC. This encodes CASSRGQGSFYGYTF.

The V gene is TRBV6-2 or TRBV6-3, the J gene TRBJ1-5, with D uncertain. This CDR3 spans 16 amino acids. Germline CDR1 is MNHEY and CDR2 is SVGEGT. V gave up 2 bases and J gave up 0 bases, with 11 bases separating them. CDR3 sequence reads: CASSYAQRLSNQPQHF. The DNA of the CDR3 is TGTGCCAGCAGTTACGCCCAGCGACTTAGCAATCAGCCCCAGCATTTT.

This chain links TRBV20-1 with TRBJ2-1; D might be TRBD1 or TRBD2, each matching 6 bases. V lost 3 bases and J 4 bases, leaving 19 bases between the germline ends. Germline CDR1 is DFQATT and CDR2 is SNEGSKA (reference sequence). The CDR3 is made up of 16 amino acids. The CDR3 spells CSASRPLGGTYNEQFF. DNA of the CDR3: TGCAGTGCTAGTCGCCCCTTAGGGGGGACGTACAATGAGCAGTTCTTC.

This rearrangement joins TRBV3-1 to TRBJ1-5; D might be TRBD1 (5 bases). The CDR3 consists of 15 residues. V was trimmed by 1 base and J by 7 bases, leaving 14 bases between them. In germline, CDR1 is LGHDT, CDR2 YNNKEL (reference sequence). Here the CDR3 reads CASSQALGGGQPQHF. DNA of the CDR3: TGTGCCAGCAGCCAAGCCCTGGGGGGTGGCCAGCCCCAGCATTTT.

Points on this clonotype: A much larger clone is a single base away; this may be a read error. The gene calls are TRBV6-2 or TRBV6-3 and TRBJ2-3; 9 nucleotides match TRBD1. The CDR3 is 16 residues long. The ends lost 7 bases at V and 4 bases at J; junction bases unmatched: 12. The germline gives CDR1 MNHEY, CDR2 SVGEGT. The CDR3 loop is CASNWTGTGMADTQYF. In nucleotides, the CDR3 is TGTGCCAGCAATTGGACCGGGACAGGGATGGCAGATACGCAGTATTTT.

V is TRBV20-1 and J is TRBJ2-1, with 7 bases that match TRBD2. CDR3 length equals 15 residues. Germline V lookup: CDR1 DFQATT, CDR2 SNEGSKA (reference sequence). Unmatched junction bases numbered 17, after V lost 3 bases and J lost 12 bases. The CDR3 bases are TGCAGTGCTAGTCACGGGGGGTCCGTCCTCAGTGGGCAGTTCTTC. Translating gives CSASHGGSVLSGQFF.

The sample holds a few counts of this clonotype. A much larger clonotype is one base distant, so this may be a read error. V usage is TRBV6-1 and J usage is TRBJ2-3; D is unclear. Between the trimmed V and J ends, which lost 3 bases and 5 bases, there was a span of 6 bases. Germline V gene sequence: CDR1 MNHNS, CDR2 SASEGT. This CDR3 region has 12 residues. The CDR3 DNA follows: TGTGCCAGCAGTGATTCCGGAGATACGCAGTATTTT. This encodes CASSDSGDTQYF.

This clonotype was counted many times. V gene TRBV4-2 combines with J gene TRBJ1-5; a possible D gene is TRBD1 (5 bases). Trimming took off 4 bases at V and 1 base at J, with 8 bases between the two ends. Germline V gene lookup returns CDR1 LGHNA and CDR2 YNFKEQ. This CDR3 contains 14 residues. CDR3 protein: CASSREGSNQPQHF. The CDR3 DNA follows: TGTGCCAGCAGCCGGGAGGGGAGCAATCAGCCCCAGCATTTT.

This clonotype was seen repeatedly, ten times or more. DNA for the CDR3: TGTGCCAGCAGATCACTCTCTGGACAGGGTCCCACGGGAGGGGCCAACGTCCTGACTTTC. This translates into CASRSLSGQGPTGGANVLTF. V usage is TRBV6-5 and J usage is TRBJ2-6; the match to TRBD1 covers 8 bases. V was pared by 6 bases and J by 4 bases, with 20 bases of the junction left unmatched. The length of the CDR3 is 20 residues. The germline V gene encodes CDR1 MNHEY and CDR2 SVGAGI.

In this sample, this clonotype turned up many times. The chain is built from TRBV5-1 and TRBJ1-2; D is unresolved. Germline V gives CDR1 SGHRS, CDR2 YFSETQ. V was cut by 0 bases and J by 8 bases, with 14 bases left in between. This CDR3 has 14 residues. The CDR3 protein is CASSLGEMRLGYTF. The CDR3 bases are TGCGCCAGCAGCTTGGGGGAGATGAGGCTCGGCTACACCTTC.

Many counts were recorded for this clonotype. The CDR3 nucleotides are TGTGCCAGCAGCTTAACACATTCCTACGAGCAGTACTTC. Its protein is CASSLTHSYEQYF. This chain connects TRBV7-3 to TRBJ2-7, with D unresolved. This CDR3 has 13 residues. Germline V gives CDR1 SGHTA, CDR2 FQGTGA. The ends were cut back, 0 bases at V and 1 base at J, with 4 bases in the middle.

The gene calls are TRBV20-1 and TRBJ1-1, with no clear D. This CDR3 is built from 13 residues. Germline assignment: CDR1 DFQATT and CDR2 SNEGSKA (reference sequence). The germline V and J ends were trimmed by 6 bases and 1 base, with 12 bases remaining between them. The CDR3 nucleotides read TGCAGTGCCCACAACCCCGGGAACACTGAAGCTTTCTTT. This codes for CSAHNPGNTEAFF.

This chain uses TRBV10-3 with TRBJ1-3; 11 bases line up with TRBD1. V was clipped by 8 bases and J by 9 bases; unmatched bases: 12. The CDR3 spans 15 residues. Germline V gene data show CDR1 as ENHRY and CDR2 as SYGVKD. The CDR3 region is CAIGRTGGNTGTIYF. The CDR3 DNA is TGTGCCATCGGTAGGACAGGGGGCAACACGGGCACCATATATTTT.

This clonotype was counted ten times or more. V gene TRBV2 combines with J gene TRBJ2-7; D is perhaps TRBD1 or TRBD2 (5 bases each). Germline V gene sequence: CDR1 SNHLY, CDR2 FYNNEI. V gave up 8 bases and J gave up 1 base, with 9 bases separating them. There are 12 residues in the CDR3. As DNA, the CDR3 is TGTGCCAGCGGGACGGATTCCTACGAGCAGTACTTC. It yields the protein CASGTDSYEQYF.

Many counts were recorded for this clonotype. CDR3 in amino acids: CASSSLTGAFSPLHF. The CDR3 bases are TGTGCCAGCAGCTCGTTGACAGGGGCCTTTTCACCCCTCCACTTT. The V call is TRBV7-6, the J call TRBJ1-6, with 8 bases identical to TRBD1. CDR3 length equals 15 residues. Germline values: CDR1 SGHVS, CDR2 FNYEAQ. The V gene end was trimmed by 4 bases and the J gene end by 9 bases; junction bases not matched to a gene: 8.